This T cell receptor beta chain emerged from a study of the immune and genomic landscape of osteosarcoma. General study points: External normal skin and healthy peripheral blood data provided clonality references.

From germline, CDR1 is SGHAT and CDR2 FQNNGV. CDR3 length equals 13 residues. V lost 0 bases and J 11 bases, leaving 8 bases between the germline ends. As concerns this clone: Its target is not known.

Primary, local recurrence and metastasis osteosarcoma tumors were taken after treatment from poor-prognosis patients. Profiled with immunoSEQ multiplex PCR; TCRdb holds only in-frame clones, not every one. Here the sample spans about 1,300 clones, 70% to 75% being singletons. The genes are TRBV11-2 and TRBJ1-6; the D is unclear. The sequence came from a man younger than 45 with osteosarcoma. The sequencing sample was made of primary tumor tissue from the femur. The CDR3 sequence: CASSLDLRTPLHF. The CDR3 nucleotides are TGTGCCAGCAGCTTAGATCTGCGGACACCCCTCCACTTT. The whole variable domain, filled in from reference TRBV11-2 and TRBJ1-6, reads EAGVAQSPRYKIIEKRQSVAFWCNPISGHATLYWYQQILGQGPKLLIQFQNNGVVDDSQLPKDRFSAERLKGVDSTLKIQPAKLEDSAVYLCASSLDLRTPLHFGNGTRLTVT.